This TCR beta chain was observed in a study of T cell changes during pregnancy in multiple sclerosis. Sequenced by immunoSEQ multiplex PCR; TCRdb stores in-frame clones only, minus some. The sample yields 45,000 to 50,000 clones, 92% seen once. This CDR3 contains 19 residues. Germline trimming cut 11 bases from V and 5 bases from J; bases unmatched to any gene: 26. Germline assignment: CDR1 SGHAT and CDR2 FQNNGV. This clonotype originated in a female donor with multiple sclerosis, enrolled in a pregnancy study. Sequencing was performed on peripheral blood, taken in the third trimester of pregnancy. The rearrangement links TRBV11-2 to TRBJ2-2; the match to TRBD2 covers 7 bases. The CDR3 DNA reads TGTGCCGTGACCGTACTTCCTCGGCGGGAGATATGGTTAACCGGGGAGCTGTTTTTT. Translating it yields CAVTVLPRREIWLTGELFF.